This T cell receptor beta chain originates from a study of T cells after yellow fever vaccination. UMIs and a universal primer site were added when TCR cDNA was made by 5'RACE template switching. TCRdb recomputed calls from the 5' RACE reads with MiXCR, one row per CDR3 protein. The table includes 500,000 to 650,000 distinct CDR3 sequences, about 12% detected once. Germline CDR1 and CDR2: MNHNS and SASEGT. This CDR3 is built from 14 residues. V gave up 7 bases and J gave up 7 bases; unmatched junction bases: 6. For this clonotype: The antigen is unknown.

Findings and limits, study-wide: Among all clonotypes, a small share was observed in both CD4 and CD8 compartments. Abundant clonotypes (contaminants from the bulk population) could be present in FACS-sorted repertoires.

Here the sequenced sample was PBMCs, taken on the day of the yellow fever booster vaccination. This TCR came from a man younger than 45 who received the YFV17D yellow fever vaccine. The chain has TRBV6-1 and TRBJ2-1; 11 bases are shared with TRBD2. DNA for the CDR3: TGTGCCAGCAACGTAGCGGGAGGGCCGAATGAGCAGTTCTTC. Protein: CASNVAGGPNEQFF.